This T cell receptor beta chain was captured by sequencing in a study of control samples from healthy donors and cancer patients (dated by TCRdb to 2018 to 2020). The CDR3 goes from the cysteine to the phenylalanine over 14 residues. Left in the record is the CDR3 DNA by itself, 42 bases read in frame from the first base. The germline ends are 13 bases apart after V is trimmed by 3 bases and J by 5 bases. From the germline V gene (reference sequence), CDR1 is SEHNR and CDR2 is FQNEAQ. A word on this clone: The clone's antigen remains unknown. No base-level quality is on record; no much larger clone is a single base apart.

The library was generated by the immunoSEQ multiplex PCR assay. This immuneACCESS table, as held by TCRdb, lists in-frame sequences with V and J called but not all clones. Of the missing ones, under half trace to an unresolved V gene in checked studies; the others have no known cause. The sample table records 75,000 to 90,000 clones; more than 75% of these occur just once. Around 21% of the sample is held by the ten biggest clonotypes. The sequenced sample consisted of blood. The sequence was collected from a man aged 25-45 years in good health. The chain was built from TRBV7-9 and TRBJ1-2; there is no confident call for the D gene. The DNA sequence is given as TGTGCCAGCAGCTTGGACGGGGAGAGGTATGGCTACACCTTC. The resulting protein is CASSLDGERYGYTF.